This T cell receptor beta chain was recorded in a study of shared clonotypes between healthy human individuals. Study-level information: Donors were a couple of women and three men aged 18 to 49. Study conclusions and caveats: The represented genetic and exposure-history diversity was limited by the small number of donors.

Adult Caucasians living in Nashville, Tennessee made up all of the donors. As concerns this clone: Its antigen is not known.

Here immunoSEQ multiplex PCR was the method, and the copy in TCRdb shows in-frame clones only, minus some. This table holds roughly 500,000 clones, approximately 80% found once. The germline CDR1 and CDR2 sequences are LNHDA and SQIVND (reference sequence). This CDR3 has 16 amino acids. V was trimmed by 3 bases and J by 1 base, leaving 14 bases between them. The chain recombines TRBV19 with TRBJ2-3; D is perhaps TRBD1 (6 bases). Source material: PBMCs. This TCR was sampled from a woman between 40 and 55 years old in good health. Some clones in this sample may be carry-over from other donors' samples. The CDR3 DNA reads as TGTGCCAGTAGTATTGGTACAGGGACCGGCACAGATACGCAGTATTTT. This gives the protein CASSIGTGTGTDTQYF.